The 18 T cell receptor beta chains given below trace back to one sample, sequenced in a study of T cell responses to AZD1222 COVID-19 vaccine. This table comes from immunoSEQ multiplex PCR, and its TCRdb copy is limited to in-frame clones, with some not included. The sample records 150,000 to 200,000 clones, roughly 92% being singletons. Material: peripheral blood, obtained on day 0 of AZD1222 vaccination. Receptor source: an adult in good health.

V and J are TRBV27 and TRBJ2-7, with TRBD1 matching 10 bases. In germline, CDR1 is MNHEY, CDR2 SMNVEV (reference sequence). V lost 8 bases to trimming and J lost 5 bases; unmatched junction nucleotides: 3. The CDR3 consists of 12 residues. The CDR3 loop is CASGTGAHEQYF. The CDR3 DNA reads TGTGCCAGCGGGACAGGGGCCCACGAGCAGTACTTC.

The V call is TRBV14, the J call TRBJ1-1, with a possible D match to TRBD1 (6 bases). The V gene's germline CDR1 is SGHDN and CDR2 FVKESK. With 4 bases removed from V and 5 bases from J, the gap between germline ends came to 17 bases. CDR3 length: 15 residues. The CDR3 sequence: CASSPLEGRGTEAFF. The CDR3 DNA is TGTGCCAGCAGCCCCCTGGAGGGAAGGGGGACTGAAGCTTTCTTT.

This chain uses TRBV6-5 with TRBJ1-2; D is unclear. Germline V gene sequence: CDR1 MNHEY, CDR2 SVGAGI. This CDR3 contains 12 residues. Deletions cut 11 bases from V and 6 bases from J, with 16 bases between. Here the CDR3 reads CAGLYGNDGYTF. The DNA of the CDR3 is TGTGCCGGTTTGTACGGGAACGATGGCTACACCTTC.

This chain joins TRBV18 and TRBJ1-6, with D perhaps TRBD1 (5 bases). The CDR3 extends over 15 amino acids. Germline assignment: CDR1 KGHSH and CDR2 LQKENI. V shed 3 bases and J shed 5 bases, with 11 bases lying between them. CDR3 sequence: CASSPQGADNSPLHF. Here the CDR3 DNA reads TGTGCCAGCTCACCCCAAGGGGCAGATAATTCACCCCTCCACTTT.

CDR3 loop: CASSNGIRRNTEAFF. In DNA, the CDR3 is TGTGCCAGCAGCAATGGTATAAGGAGGAACACTGAAGCTTTCTTT. The chain joins TRBV21-1 to TRBJ1-1. TRBV21-1 constitutes a pseudogene. There are 15 residues in the CDR3.

The CDR3 protein is CASSLVAGGNEQYF. The CDR3 DNA sequence: TGTGCCAGCAGCTTGGTGGCGGGAGGGAACGAGCAGTACTTC. The chain recombines TRBV5-4 with TRBJ2-7; 9 positions match TRBD2. Germline V gene sequence: CDR1 SGHNT, CDR2 YYREEE (reference sequence). V lost 0 bases to trimming and J lost 5 bases; unmatched junction nucleotides: 3. The CDR3 covers 14 residues.

The rearrangement uses TRBV7-2 and TRBJ1-5; no reliable D call. Trimming cost V 2 bases and J 4 bases, with 6 bases left between them. CDR1 is SGHTA and CDR2 is FQGNSA in the germline V gene. There are 13 residues in the CDR3. CDR3 sequence: CASSLFGNQPQHF. The CDR3 region has the DNA TGTGCCAGCAGCTTATTTGGTAATCAGCCCCAGCATTTT.

The rearrangement links TRBV2 to TRBJ1-6; TRBD1 might be the D (6 bases). This CDR3 contains 17 residues. V lost 3 bases to trimming and J lost 0 bases, with 12 bases between them. Germline lookup yields CDR1 SNHLY and CDR2 FYNNEI. The CDR3 here is CASSEEGGFSYNSPLHF. Here the CDR3 DNA reads TGTGCCAGCAGTGAGGAGGGGGGATTCTCCTATAATTCACCCCTCCACTTT.

The chain carries TRBV3-1 (or the pseudogene TRBV3-2) and TRBJ1-3; D remains ambiguous. The CDR3 is 17 amino acids. The germline CDR1 and CDR2 sequences are LGHDT and YNNKEL (reference sequence). Trimming took off 4 bases at V and 0 bases at J, with 16 bases between the two ends. The CDR3 region is CASSREEGLSSGNTIYF. The CDR3 region has the DNA TGTGCCAGCAGCCGGGAAGAGGGCCTTTCCTCTGGAAACACCATATATTTT.

The chain links TRBV10-2 to TRBJ1-1; the D gene is possibly TRBD1 (5 bases). Germline-derived CDR1 and CDR2 are WSHSY and SAAADI. The germline V and J ends were trimmed by 7 bases and 6 bases, with 18 bases remaining between them. The CDR3 sequence is 14 residues long. The CDR3 region is CASTRDPDLSEAFF. For the CDR3, the DNA is TGCGCCAGCACACGGGACCCCGATTTATCTGAAGCTTTCTTT.

This rearrangement joins TRBV6-5 to TRBJ2-7; D possibly corresponds to TRBD1 (6 bases). CDR1 is MNHEY, CDR2 SVGAGI, per germline. CDR3 length equals 14 residues. Trimming left V 2 bases short and J 1 base short, with 9 bases between. The DNA for the CDR3 is TGTGCCAGCAGTTACGGGGGCGGTTCCTACGAGCAGTACTTC. This sequence encodes CASSYGGGSYEQYF.

This chain joins TRBV28 and TRBJ1-3; D remains ambiguous. The CDR3 has 15 residues. V was cut by 2 bases and J by 2 bases, with 10 bases left in between. The V gene's germline CDR1 is MDHEN and CDR2 SYDVKM. CDR3 loop: CASSLKSEAGNTIYF. As DNA, the CDR3 is TGTGCCAGCAGTTTAAAGTCGGAGGCTGGAAACACCATATATTTT.

The chain carries TRBV30 and TRBJ1-1; D remains unclear. In germline, CDR1 is GTSNPN, CDR2 SVGIG (reference sequence). V shed 1 base and J shed 0 bases, with 6 bases lying between them. This CDR3 has 13 residues. In nucleotides, the CDR3 is TGTGCCTGGAGTGGAAGGGTGAACACTGAAGCTTTCTTT. This translates into CAWSGRVNTEAFF.

This sequence joins TRBV4-1 and TRBJ2-1; TRBD2 agrees at 8 bases. V shed 0 bases, J shed 5 bases, and the junction held 9 bases outside the gene matches. Germline V gives CDR1 MGHRA, CDR2 YSYEKL. This CDR3 has 17 amino acids. CDR3 region: CASSQELAAFPNNEQFF. The CDR3 DNA is TGCGCCAGCAGCCAAGAACTAGCGGCATTTCCTAACAATGAGCAGTTCTTC.

The gene calls are TRBV3-1 (or the pseudogene TRBV3-2) and TRBJ2-7; 7 bases are a match to TRBD1. After removal of 1 base from V and 4 bases from J, the junction contained 10 bases not matched to a gene. The CDR3 is 16 amino acids. The germline V gene has CDR1 LGHDT and CDR2 YNNKEL (reference sequence). CDR3 sequence (DNA): TGTGCCAGCAGCCAAGTAGTCGGGACAGTCACGTACGAGCAGTACTTC. This gives the protein CASSQVVGTVTYEQYF.

V and J are TRBV15 and TRBJ1-5; D gene unclear. The V end was cut by 5 bases, the J end by 1 base, with 3 bases between. Germline V gene sequence: CDR1 LNHNV, CDR2 YYDKDF (reference sequence). The CDR3 length is 12 residues. The CDR3 spells CATSPSNQPQHF. The DNA of the CDR3 is TGTGCCACCAGCCCGAGCAATCAGCCCCAGCATTTT.

The rearrangement uses TRBV24-1 and TRBJ1-2, with 7 positions matching TRBD1. The CDR3 contains 14 residues. V was clipped by 4 bases and J by 4 bases; unmatched bases: 5. Germline assignment: CDR1 KGHDR and CDR2 SFDVKD. This CDR3 is CATSERGGIYGYTF. The CDR3, as DNA: TGTGCCACCAGTGAAAGAGGGGGCATCTATGGCTACACCTTC.

The V call is TRBV2, the J call TRBJ1-5, with 7 bases fitting TRBD1. Germline CDR1 SNHLY, CDR2 FYNNEI. The length of the CDR3 is 14 residues. V shed 7 bases and J 4 bases; nucleotides not matched to a gene: 7. The CDR3 is CASKDREGNQPQHF. The CDR3 DNA sequence: TGTGCCAGCAAAGACAGGGAGGGGAATCAGCCCCAGCATTTT.